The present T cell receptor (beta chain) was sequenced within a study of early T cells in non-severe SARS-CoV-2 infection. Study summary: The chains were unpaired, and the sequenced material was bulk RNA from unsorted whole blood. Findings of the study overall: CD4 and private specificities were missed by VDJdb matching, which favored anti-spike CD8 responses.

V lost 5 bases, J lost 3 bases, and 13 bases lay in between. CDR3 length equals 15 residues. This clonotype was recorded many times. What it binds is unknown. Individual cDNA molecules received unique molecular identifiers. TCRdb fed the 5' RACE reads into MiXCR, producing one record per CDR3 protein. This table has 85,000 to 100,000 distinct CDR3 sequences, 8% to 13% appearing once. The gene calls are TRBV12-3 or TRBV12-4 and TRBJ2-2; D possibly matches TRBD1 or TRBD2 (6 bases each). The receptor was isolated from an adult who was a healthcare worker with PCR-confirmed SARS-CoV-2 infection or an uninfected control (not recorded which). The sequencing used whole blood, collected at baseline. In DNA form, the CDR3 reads TGTGCCAGCAGTCAACACAGGGAGGACACCGGGGAGCTGTTTTTT. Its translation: CASSQHREDTGELFF.